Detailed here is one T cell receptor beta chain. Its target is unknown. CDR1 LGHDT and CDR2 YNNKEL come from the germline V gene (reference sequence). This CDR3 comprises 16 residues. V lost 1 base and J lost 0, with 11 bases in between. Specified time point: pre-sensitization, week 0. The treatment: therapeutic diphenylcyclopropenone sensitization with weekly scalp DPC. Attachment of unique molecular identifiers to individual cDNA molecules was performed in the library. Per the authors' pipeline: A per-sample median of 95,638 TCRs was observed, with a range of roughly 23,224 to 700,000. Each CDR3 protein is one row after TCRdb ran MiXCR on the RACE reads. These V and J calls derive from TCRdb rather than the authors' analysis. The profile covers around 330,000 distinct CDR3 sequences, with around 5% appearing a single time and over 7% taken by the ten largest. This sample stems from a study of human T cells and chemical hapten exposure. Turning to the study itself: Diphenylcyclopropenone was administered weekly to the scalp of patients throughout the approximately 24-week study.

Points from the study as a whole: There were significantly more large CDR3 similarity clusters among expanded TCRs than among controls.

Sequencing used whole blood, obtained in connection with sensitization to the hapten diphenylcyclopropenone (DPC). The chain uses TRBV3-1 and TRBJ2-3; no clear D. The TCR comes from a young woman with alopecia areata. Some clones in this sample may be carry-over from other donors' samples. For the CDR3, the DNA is TGTGCCAGCAGCCAAGGCCCCCCGACTAGCACAGATACGCAGTATTTT. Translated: CASSQGPPTSTDTQYF.